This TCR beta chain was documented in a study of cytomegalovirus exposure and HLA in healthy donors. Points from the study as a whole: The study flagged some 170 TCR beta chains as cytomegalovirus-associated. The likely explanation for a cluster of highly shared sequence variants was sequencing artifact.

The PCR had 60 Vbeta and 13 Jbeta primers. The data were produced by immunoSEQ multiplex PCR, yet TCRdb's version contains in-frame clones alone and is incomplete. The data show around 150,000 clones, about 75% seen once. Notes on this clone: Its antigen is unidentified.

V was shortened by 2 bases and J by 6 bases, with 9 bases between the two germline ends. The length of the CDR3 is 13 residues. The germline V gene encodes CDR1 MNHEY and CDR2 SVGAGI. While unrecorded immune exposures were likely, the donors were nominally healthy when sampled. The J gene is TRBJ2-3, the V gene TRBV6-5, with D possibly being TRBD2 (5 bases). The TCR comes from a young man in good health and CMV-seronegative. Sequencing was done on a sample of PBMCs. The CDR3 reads CASSYGRGDTQYF. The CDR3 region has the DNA TGTGCCAGCAGTTACGGCCGCGGGGATACGCAGTATTTT.